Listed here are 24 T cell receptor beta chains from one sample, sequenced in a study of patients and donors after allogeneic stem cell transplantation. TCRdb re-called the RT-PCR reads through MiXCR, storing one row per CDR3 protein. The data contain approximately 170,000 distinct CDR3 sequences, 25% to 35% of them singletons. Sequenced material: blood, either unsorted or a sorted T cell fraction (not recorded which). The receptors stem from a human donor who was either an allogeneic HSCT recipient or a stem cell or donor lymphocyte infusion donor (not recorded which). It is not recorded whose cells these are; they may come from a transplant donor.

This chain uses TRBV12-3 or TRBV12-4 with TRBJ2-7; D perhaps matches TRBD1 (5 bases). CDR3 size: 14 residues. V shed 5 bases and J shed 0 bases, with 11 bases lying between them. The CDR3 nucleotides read TGTGCCAGCAGTCCACAGGCGGACTCCTACGAGCAGTACTTC. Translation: CASSPQADSYEQYF.

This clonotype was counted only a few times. The CDR3 coding sequence is TGTGCCAGCAGTTTCGCAGGGAGCAGAACAGATACGCAGTATTTT. The encoded protein is CASSFAGSRTDTQYF. This chain uses TRBV12-3 or TRBV12-4 with TRBJ2-3; D tentatively fits TRBD1 or TRBD2 (5 bases each). The CDR3 consists of 15 residues. V dropped 3 bases and J dropped 3 bases, with 13 bases sitting between them.

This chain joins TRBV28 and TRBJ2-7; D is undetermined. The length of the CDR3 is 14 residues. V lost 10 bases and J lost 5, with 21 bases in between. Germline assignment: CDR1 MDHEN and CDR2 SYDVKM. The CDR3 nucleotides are TGTGCCACCCAGTGGGCTTGGGTAATGAACGAGCAGTACTTC. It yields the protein CATQWAWVMNEQYF.

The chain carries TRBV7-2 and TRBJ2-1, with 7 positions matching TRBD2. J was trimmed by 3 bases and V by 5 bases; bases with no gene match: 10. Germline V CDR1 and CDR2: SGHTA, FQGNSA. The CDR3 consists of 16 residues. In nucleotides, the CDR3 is TGTGCCAGCAGCCCGCACCGGGACTACCGCTACAATGAGCAGTTCTTC. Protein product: CASSPHRDYRYNEQFF.

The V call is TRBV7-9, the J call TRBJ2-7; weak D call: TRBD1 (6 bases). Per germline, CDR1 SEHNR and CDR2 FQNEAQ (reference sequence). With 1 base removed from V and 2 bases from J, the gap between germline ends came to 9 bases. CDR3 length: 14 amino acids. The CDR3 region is CASSLEQGPYEQYF. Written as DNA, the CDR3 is TGTGCCAGCAGCTTAGAACAGGGTCCCTACGAGCAGTACTTC.

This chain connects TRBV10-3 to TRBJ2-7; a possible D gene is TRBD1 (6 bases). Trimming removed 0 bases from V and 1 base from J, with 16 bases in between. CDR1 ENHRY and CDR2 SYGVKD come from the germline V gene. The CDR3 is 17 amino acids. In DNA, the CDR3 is TGTGCCATCAGTGAGTCTGACCCAGGGGAGAGGTCCTACGAGCAGTACTTC. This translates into CAISESDPGERSYEQYF.

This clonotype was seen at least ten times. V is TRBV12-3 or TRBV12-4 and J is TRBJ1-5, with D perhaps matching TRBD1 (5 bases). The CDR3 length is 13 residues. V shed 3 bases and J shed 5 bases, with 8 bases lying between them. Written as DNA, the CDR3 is TGTGCCAGCAGTTTTGGGGGTTATCAGCCCCAGCATTTT. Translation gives CASSFGGYQPQHF.

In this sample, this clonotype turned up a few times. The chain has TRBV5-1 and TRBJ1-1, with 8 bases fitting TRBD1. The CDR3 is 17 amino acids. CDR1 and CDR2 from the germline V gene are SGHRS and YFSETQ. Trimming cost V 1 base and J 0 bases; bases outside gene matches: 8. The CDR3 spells CASSLLGQETLNTEAFF. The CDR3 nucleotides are TGCGCCAGCAGCTTGCTGGGACAGGAGACTTTGAACACTGAAGCTTTCTTT.

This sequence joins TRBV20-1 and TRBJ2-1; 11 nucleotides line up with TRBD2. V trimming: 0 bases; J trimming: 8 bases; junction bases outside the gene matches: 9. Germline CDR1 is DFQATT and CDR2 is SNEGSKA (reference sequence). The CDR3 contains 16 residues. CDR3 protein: CSARDPRLAGYYEQFF. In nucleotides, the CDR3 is TGCAGTGCTAGAGATCCCAGACTAGCGGGATATTATGAGCAGTTCTTC.

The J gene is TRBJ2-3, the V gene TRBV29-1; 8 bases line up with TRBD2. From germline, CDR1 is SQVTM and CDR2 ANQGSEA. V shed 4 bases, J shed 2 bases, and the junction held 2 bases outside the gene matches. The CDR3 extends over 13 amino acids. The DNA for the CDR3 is TGCAGCGTTGGAGCGGGAGCCACAGATACGCAGTATTTT. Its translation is CSVGAGATDTQYF.

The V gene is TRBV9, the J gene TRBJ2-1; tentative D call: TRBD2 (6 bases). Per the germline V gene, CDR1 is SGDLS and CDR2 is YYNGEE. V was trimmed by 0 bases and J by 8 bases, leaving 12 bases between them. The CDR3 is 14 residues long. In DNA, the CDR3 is TGTGCCAGCAGCGTAGGGCTAGCGACCCATGAGCAGTTCTTC. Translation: CASSVGLATHEQFF.

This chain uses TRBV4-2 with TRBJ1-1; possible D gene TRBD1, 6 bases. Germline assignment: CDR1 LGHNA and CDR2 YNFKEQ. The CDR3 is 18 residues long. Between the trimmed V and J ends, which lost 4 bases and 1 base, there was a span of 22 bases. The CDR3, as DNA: TGTGCCAGCAGCCCCTGGCTGGGGGGCGGGACACCGAACACTGAAGCTTTCTTT. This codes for CASSPWLGGGTPNTEAFF.

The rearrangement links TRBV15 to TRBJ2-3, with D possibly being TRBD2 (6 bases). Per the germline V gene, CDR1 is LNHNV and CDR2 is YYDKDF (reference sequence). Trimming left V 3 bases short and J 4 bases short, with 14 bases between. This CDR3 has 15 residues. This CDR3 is CATSSLTSPADTQYF. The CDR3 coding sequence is TGTGCCACCAGCAGCTTGACTAGTCCTGCAGATACGCAGTATTTT. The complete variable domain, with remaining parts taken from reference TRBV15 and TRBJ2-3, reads DAMVIQNPRYQVTQFGKPVTLSCSQTLNHNVMYWYQQKSSQAPKLLFHYYDKDFNNEADTPDNFQSRRPNTSFCFLDIRSPGLGDTAMYLCATSSLTSPADTQYFGPGTRLTVL.

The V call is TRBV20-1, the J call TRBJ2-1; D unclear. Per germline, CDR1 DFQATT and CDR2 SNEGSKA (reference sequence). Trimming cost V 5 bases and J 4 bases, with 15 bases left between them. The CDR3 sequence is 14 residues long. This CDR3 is CSALTRRVYNEQFF. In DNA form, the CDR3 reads TGCAGTGCTCTGACGAGACGGGTATACAATGAGCAGTTCTTC.

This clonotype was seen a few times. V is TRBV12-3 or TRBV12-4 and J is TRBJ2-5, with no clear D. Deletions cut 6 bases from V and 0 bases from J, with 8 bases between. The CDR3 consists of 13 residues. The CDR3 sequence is CASSQVHQETQYF. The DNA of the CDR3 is TGTGCCAGCAGCCAAGTCCACCAAGAGACCCAGTACTTC.

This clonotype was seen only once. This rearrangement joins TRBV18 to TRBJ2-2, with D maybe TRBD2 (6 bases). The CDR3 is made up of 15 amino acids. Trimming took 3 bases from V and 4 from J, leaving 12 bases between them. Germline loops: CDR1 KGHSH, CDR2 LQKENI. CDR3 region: CASSPRAGATGELFF. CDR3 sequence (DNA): TGTGCCAGCTCACCCAGAGCGGGTGCCACCGGGGAGCTGTTTTTT.

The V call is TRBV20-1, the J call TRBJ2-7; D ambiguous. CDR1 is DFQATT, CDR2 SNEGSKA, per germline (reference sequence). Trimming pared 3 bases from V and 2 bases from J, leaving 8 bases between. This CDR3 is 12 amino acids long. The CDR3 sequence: CSASRVTYEQYF. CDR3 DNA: TGCAGTGCTAGCAGAGTAACCTACGAGCAGTACTTC.

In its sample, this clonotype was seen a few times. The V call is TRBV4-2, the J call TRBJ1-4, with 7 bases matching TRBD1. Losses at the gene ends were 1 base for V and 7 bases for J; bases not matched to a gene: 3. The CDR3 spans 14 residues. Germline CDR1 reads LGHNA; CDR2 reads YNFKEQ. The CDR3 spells CASSQGQGGEKLFF. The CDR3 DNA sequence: TGTGCCAGCAGCCAAGGACAGGGTGGTGAAAAACTGTTTTTT.

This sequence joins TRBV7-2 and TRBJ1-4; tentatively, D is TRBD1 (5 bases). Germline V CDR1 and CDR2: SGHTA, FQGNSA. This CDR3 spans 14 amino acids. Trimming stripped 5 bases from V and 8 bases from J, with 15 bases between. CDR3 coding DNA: TGTGCCAGCAGCCCGACAGCCATTAACGAAAAACTGTTTTTT. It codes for CASSPTAINEKLFF.

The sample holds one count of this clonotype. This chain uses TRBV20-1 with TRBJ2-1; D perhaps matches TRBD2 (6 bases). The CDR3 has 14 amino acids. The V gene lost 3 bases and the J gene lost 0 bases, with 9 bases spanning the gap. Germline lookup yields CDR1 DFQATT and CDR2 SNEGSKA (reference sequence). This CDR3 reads CSASPGASYNEQFF. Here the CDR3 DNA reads TGCAGTGCTAGTCCGGGAGCCTCCTACAATGAGCAGTTCTTC.

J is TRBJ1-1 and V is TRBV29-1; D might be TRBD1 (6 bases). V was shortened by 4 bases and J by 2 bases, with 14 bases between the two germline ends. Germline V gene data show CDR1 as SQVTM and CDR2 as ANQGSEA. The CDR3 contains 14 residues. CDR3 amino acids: CSVGRRTANTEAFF. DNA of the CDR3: TGCAGCGTTGGGAGGCGGACAGCCAACACTGAAGCTTTCTTT.

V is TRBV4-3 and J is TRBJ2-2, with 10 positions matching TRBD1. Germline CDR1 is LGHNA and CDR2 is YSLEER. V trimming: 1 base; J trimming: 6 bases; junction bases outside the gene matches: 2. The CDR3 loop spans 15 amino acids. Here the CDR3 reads CASSQVGTGAGELFF. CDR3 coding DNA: TGCGCCAGCAGCCAAGTCGGGACAGGGGCCGGGGAGCTGTTTTTT.

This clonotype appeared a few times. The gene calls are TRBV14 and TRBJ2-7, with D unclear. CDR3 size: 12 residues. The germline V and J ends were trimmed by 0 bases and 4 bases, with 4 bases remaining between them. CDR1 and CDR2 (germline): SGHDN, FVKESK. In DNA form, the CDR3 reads TGTGCCAGCAGCCAAGATGCGTACGAGCAGTACTTC. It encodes CASSQDAYEQYF. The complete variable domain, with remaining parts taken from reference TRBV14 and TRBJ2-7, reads EAGVTQFPSHSVIEKGQTVTLRCDPISGHDNLYWYRRVMGKEIKFLLHFVKESKQDESGMPNNRFLAERTGGTYSTLKVQPAELEDSGVYFCASSQDAYEQYFGPGTRLTVT.

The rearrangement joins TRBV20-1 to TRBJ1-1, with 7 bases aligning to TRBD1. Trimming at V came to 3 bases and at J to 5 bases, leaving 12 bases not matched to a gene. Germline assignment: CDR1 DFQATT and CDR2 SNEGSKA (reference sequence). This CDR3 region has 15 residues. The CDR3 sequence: CSASLMEGAWTEAFF. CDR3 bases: TGCAGTGCTAGTCTTATGGAGGGGGCTTGGACTGAAGCTTTCTTT.